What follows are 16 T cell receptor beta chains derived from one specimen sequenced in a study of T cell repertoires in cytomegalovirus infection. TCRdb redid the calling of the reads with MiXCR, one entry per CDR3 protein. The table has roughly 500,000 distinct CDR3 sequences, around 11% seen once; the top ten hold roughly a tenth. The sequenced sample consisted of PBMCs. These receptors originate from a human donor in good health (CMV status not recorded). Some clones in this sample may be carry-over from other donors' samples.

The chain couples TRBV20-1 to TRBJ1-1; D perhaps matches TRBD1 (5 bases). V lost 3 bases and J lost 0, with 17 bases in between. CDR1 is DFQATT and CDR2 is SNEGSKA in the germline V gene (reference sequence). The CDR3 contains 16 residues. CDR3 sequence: CSASEGPITMNTEAFF. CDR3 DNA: TGCAGTGCTAGTGAGGGACCGATCACGATGAACACTGAAGCTTTCTTT.

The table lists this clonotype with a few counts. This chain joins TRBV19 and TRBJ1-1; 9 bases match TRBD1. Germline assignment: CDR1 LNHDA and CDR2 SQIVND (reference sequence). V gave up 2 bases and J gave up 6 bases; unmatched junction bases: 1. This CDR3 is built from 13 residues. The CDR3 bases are TGTGCCAGTAGTATACGGACAGGGGCTGAAGCTTTCTTT. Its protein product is CASSIRTGAEAFF.

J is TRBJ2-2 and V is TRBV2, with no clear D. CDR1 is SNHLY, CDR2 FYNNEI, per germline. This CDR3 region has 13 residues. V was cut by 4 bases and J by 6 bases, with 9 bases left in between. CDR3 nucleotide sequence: TGTGCCAGCAGTGGTAGTAGGGCCGGGGAGCTGTTTTTT. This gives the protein CASSGSRAGELFF.

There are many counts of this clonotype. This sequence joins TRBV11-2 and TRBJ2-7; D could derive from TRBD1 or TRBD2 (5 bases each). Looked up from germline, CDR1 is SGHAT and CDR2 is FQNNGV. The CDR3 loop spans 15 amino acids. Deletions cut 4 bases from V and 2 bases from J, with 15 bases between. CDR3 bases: TGTGCCAGCAGCTCCATCCGGGACGGAACCTACGAGCAGTACTTC. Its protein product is CASSSIRDGTYEQYF.

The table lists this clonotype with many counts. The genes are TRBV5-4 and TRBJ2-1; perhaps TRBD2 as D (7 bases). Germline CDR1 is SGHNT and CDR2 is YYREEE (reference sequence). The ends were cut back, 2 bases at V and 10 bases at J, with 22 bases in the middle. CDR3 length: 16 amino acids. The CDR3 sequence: CASSFRREKGEEEQFF. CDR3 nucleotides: TGTGCCAGCAGCTTCCGGCGGGAGAAGGGGGAGGAGGAGCAGTTCTTC.

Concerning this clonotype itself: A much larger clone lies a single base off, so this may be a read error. Here the CDR3 DNA reads TGTGCCGGCAGTTACAAAAGGAGAACTGAAGCTTTCTTT. This encodes CAGSYKRRTEAFF. The chain links TRBV6-1 to TRBJ1-1; unclear D gene. Germline loops: CDR1 MNHNS, CDR2 SASEGT. This CDR3 is 13 amino acids long.

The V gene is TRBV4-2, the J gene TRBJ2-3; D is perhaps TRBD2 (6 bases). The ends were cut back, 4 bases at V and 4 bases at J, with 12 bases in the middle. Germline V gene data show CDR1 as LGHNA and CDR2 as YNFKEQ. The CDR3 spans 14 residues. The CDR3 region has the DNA TGTGCCAGCAGCCCCGGCGGGAACGCAGATACGCAGTATTTT. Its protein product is CASSPGGNADTQYF.

The CDR3 nucleotides read TGCAGTGCCGAGCTGGGACAGAACTATGGCTACACCTTC. Translating gives CSAELGQNYGYTF. The chain couples TRBV20-1 to TRBJ1-2; 7 bases match TRBD1. V was pared by 6 bases and J by 2 bases, with 6 bases of the junction left unmatched. CDR3 length: 13 amino acids. Germline-derived CDR1 and CDR2 are DFQATT and SNEGSKA (reference sequence).

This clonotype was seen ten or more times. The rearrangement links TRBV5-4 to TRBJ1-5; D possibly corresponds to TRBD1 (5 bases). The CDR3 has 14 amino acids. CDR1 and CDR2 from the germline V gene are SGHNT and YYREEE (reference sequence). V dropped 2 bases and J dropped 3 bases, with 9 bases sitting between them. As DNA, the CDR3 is TGTGCCAGCAGCTTTGATGGGGCCAATCAGCCCCAGCATTTT. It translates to CASSFDGANQPQHF.

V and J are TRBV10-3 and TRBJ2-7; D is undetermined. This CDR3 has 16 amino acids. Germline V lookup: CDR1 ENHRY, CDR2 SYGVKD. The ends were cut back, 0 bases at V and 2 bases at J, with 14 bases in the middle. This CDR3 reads CAISESKVGQTYEQYF. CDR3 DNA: TGTGCCATCAGTGAGTCGAAAGTCGGTCAAACCTACGAGCAGTACTTC.

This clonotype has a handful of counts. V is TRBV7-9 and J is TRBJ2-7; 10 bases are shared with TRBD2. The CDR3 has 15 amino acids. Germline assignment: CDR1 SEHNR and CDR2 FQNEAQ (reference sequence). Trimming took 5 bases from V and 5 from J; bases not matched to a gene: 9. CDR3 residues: CASSHLSGRAHEQYF. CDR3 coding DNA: TGTGCCAGCAGCCATCTAAGCGGGAGGGCCCACGAGCAGTACTTC.

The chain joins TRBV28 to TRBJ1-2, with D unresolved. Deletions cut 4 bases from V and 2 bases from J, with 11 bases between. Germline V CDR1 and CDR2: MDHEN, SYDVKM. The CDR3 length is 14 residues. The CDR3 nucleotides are TGTGCCAGCAGTTCTACGGCCGGGAACTATGGCTACACCTTC. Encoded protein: CASSSTAGNYGYTF.

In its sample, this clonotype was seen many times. The CDR3, as DNA: TGTGCCAGCAGCTTTCCAGGGTCGGGGTATGGCTACACCTTC. It specifies CASSFPGSGYGYTF. The V and J genes are TRBV7-9 and TRBJ1-2, with D tentatively TRBD1 (5 bases). V lost 3 bases and J 5 bases, leaving 13 bases between the germline ends. This CDR3 has 14 amino acids. Germline CDR1 reads SEHNR; CDR2 reads FQNEAQ (reference sequence).

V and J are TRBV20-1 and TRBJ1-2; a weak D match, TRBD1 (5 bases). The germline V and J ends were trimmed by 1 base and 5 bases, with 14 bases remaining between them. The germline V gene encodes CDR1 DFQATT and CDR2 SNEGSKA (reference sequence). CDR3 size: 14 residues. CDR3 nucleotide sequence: TGCAGTGCTAGAGCCCGCGGGACCGCATATGGCTACACCTTC. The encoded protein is CSARARGTAYGYTF.

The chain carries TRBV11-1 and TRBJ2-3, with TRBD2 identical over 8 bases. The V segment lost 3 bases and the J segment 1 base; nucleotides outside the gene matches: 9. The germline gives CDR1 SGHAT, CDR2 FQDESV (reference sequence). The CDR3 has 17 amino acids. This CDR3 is CASSLMIAGIRTDTQYF. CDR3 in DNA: TGTGCCAGCAGCTTGATGATAGCGGGAATCCGCACAGATACGCAGTATTTT.

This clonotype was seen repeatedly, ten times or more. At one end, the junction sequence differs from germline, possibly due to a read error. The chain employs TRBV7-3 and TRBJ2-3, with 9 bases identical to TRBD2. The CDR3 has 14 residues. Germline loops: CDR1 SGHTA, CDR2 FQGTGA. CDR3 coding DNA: TGTGCCAGCAGCTTCGGGACTAGCACCGATACGCAGTATTTT. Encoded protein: CASSFGTSTDTQYF. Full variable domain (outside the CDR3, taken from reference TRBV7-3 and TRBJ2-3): GAGVSQTPSNKVTEKGKYVELRCDPISGHTALYWYRQSLGQGPEFLIYFQGTGAADDSGLPNDRFFAVRPEGSVSTLKIQRTERGDSAVYLCASSFGTSTDTQYFGPGTRLTVL.